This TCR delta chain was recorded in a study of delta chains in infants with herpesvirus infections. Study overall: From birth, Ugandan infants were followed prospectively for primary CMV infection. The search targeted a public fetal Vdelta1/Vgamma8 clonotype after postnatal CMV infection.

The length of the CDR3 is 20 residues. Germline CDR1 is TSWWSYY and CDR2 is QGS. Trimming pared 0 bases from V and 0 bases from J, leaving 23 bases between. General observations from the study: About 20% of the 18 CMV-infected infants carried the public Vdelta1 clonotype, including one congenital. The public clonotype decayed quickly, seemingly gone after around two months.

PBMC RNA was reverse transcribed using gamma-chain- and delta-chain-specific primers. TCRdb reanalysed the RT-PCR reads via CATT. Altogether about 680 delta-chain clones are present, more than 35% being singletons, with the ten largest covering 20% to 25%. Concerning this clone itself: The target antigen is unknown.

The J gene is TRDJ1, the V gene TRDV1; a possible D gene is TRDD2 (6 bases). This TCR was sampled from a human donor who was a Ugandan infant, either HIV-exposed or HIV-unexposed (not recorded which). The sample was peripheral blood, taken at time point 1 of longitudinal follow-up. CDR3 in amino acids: CALGELGLPPVLKYTDKLIF. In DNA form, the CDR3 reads TGTGCTCTTGGGGAACTCGGCCTTCCACCAGTACTGAAGTACACCGATAAACTCATCTTT.